Below, 10 T cell receptor beta chains from the same sample are listed, as sequenced in a study of Tregs in tolerant kidney transplant recipients. Measured with immunoSEQ multiplex PCR; TCRdb has only the in-frame clones, and not every one. The listing contains about 48,000 clones. Material: CD4+ T cells from blood, obtained before the transplant. Source of these receptors: a human donor who received a combined kidney and bone marrow transplant.

Remarks on this clone: The CDR3 end lies 3 residues beyond the end of the read and is filled in from the germline J gene. The V and J genes are TRBV19 and TRBJ1-6, with a weak D call TRBD1 (6 bases). The germline V gene encodes CDR1 LNHDA and CDR2 SQIVND (reference sequence). This CDR3 has 17 residues. V dropped 7 bases and J dropped 9 bases, with 25 bases sitting between them. CDR3 bases read: TGTGCCAGTAACCGCGCGACAGGTCCCGGCGGGATTTCACCC. It is translated as CASNRATGPGGISP. The CDR3 as a whole reads CASNRATGPGGISPLHF.

On this clone: The read ends 3 residues shy of where the CDR3 ends; the end is completed using the germline J gene. The V call is TRBV6-2 or TRBV6-3, the J call TRBJ1-1; 7 nucleotides match TRBD1. The V and J ends lost 6 bases and 3 bases, in that order; junction bases with no gene match: 16. Germline CDR1 reads MNHEY; CDR2 reads SVGEGT. The CDR3 extends over 17 amino acids. Partial CDR3 DNA: TGTGCCAGCAGAGATCACAGACAGGGTGTGAGGCACACTGAA. Translation gives CASRDHRQGVRHTE. The CDR3 reads in full as CASRDHRQGVRHTEAFF.

Comment on this clone: The read ends 3 residues before the CDR3 terminus; that terminus is restored from the germline J gene. This chain joins TRBV5-1 and TRBJ2-3; 11 positions agree with TRBD2. CDR3 length: 17 amino acids. V trimming: 2 bases; J trimming: 4 bases; junction bases outside the gene matches: 9. Per germline, CDR1 SGHRS and CDR2 YFSETQ. CDR3 DNA (partial): TGCGCCAGCAGCTTATTAGTACTAGCGGGAGCGCCAGATACG. Translation: CASSLLVLAGAPDT. The whole CDR3 reads CASSLLVLAGAPDTQYF.

A remark on this clone: The observed sequence ends 3 residues before the CDR3 terminus, with the missing tail filled in from the germline J gene. The chain uses TRBV6-2 or TRBV6-3 and TRBJ2-3; TRBD2 matches at 7 bases. Germline values: CDR1 MNHEY, CDR2 SVGEGT. CDR3 size: 14 residues. After removal of 8 bases from V and 4 bases from J, the junction contained 9 bases not matched to a gene. CDR3 loop: CASEDAGVADTQYF. The sequenced part of the CDR3 DNA is TGTGCCAGCGAAGATGCGGGAGTGGCAGATACG.

Comment on this clone: Read sequence stops 3 residues before the CDR3 end, and the germline J gene provides the missing end. The rearrangement links TRBV20-1 to TRBJ2-3, with 9 bases matching TRBD2. V was clipped by 6 bases and J by 2 bases; unmatched bases: 6. The CDR3 contains 14 residues. Per the germline V gene, CDR1 is DFQATT and CDR2 is SNEGSKA (reference sequence). The sequenced CDR3 bases are TGCAGTGCAACTAGCGGGCGGATCACAGATACG. As protein: CSATSGRITDT. The full CDR3 reads CSATSGRITDTQYF.

With respect to this clone: Read sequence stops 3 residues before the CDR3 end, and the germline J gene provides the missing end. The chain employs TRBV29-1 and TRBJ2-4; no reliable D call. Germline CDR1 and CDR2: SQVTM and ANQGSEA. This CDR3 has 14 residues. V was shortened by 8 bases and J by 8 bases, with 22 bases between the two germline ends. The CDR3 region is CSIIQSGSNDIQYF. The part of the CDR3 DNA that was read is TGCAGCATAATACAGAGTGGCTCTAACGACATT.

Notes on this clone: The read ends 3 residues before the CDR3 terminus; that terminus is restored from the germline J gene. This chain joins TRBV5-1 and TRBJ2-3, with D perhaps TRBD2 (6 bases). This CDR3 contains 16 residues. Germline CDR1 is SGHRS and CDR2 is YFSETQ. Between the trimmed V and J ends, which lost 2 bases and 3 bases, there was a span of 16 bases. Partial CDR3 DNA: TGCGCCAGCAGCTTTGGTGGCGGGGCCTCTACAGATACG. This translates into CASSFGGGASTDT. The entire CDR3 is CASSFGGGASTDTQYF.

Points on this clone: The CDR3 goes on 3 residues after the read ends, and that part is filled in from the germline J gene. This chain uses TRBV7-8 with TRBJ1-3; 7 nucleotides align to TRBD1. The CDR3 has 15 amino acids. The germline V gene has CDR1 SGHVS and CDR2 FQNEAQ. Trimming at V came to 4 bases and at J to 0 bases, leaving 3 bases not matched to a gene. The sequenced part of the CDR3 DNA is TGTGCCAGCAGCTGGGACAGCAACTCTGGAAACACC. Amino acids: CASSWDSNSGNT. The complete CDR3 protein is CASSWDSNSGNTIYF.

In the case of this clone: From the germline J gene comes the end of the CDR3, since the read stops 3 residues before it. The rearrangement links TRBV19 to TRBJ2-1, with D maybe TRBD2 (6 bases). Trimming pared 6 bases from V and 0 bases from J, leaving 18 bases between. CDR3 length: 17 amino acids. The germline V gene has CDR1 LNHDA and CDR2 SQIVND (reference sequence). CDR3 bases read: TGTGCCAGTAGACCCTCTAGCGCACTCAACTCCTACAATGAG. This gives the protein CASRPSSALNSYNE. The whole CDR3 sequence is CASRPSSALNSYNEQFF.

As to this clone: Coverage ceases 3 residues before the CDR3 finishes, and the germline J gene fills in the end. The genes are TRBV29-1 and TRBJ1-1, with unresolved D. CDR1 is SQVTM, CDR2 ANQGSEA, per germline. CDR3 size: 12 residues. The V and J ends lost 7 bases and 1 base respectively, with 10 bases between them. CDR3 bases read: TGCAGCGAATATGCAGGGAACACTGAA. Translated, it gives CSEYAGNTE. The CDR3 in full is CSEYAGNTEAFF. Filled out from reference TRBV29-1 and TRBJ1-1, the complete variable domain reads SAVISQKPSRDICQRGTSLTIQCQVDSQVTMMFWYRQQPGQSLTLIATANQGSEATYESGFVIDKFPISRPNLTFSTLTVSNMSPEDSSIYLCSEYAGNTEAFFGQGTRLTVV.